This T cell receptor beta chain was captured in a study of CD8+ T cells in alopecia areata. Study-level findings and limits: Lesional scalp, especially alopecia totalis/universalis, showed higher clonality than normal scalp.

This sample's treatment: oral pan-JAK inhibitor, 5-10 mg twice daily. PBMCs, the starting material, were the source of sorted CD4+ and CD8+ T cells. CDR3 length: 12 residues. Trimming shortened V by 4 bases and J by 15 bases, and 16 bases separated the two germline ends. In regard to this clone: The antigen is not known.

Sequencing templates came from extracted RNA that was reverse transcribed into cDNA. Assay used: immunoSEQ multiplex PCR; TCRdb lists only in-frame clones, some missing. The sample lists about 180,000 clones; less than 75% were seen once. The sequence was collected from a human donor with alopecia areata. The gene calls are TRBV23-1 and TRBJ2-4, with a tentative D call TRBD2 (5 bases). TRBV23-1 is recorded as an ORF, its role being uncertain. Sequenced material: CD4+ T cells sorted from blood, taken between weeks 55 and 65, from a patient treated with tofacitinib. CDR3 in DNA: TGCGCCAGCAGTCCAGCGGCCTTTTATGTGTACTTC. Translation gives CASSPAAFYVYF.